This T cell receptor (beta chain) was sequenced for a study of cytomegalovirus exposure and HLA in healthy donors. General study results and limits: In vitro assays verified that three CMV-associated chains recognized CMV antigens specifically. The authors later found most CMV-associated TCR beta chains appeared HLA-restricted. Donors belonging to an Asian-associated ancestry cluster reportedly showed fewer N-insertions in productive TCRs than the roughly 680-donor mean, according to what a later analysis found. Certain sequence variants were highly shared and formed a cluster, and this cluster was likely a sequencing artifact.

Germline V gene sequence: CDR1 SGHAT, CDR2 FQNNGV. V was cut by 5 bases and J by 10 bases, with 6 bases left in between. The CDR3 sequence is 11 residues long. The PCR was carried out with 60 Vbeta primers and 13 Jbeta primers. Assay: immunoSEQ multiplex PCR; the TCRdb copy retains only in-frame clones and omits some. The sample lists tens of thousands of clones, roughly two thirds seen once, with under 7.5% in the top ten. For this clone: What it binds is not known. This CDR3 is also generated by other DNA sequences in the sample.

This clonotype was obtained from a woman aged 45-60 years in good health and CMV-seropositive. The sample comprised PBMCs. V gene TRBV11-2 combines with J gene TRBJ1-6; D gene uncertain. The CDR3 region is CASSQNSPLHF. In nucleotides, the CDR3 is TGTGCCAGCAGCCAGAACTCACCCCTCCACTTT.